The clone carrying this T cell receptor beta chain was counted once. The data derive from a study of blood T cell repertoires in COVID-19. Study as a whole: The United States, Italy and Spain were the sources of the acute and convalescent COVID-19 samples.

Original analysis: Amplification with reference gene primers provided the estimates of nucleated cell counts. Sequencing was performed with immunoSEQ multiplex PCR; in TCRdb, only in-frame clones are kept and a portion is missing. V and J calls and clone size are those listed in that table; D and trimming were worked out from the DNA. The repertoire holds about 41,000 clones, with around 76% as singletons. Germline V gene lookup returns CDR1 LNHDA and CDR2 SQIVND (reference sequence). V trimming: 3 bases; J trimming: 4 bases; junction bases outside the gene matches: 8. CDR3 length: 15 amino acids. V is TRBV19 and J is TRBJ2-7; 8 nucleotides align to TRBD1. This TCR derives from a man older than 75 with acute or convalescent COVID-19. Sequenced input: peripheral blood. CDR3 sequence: CASSMRTGQRYEQYF. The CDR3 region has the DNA TGTGCCAGTAGTATGAGGACAGGGCAAAGGTACGAGCAGTACTTC.